Listed below are T cell receptor beta chains from one sample, sequenced in a study of OX40 agonist ivuxolimab in advanced cancers. The protocol was immunoSEQ multiplex PCR, while the TCRdb copy is restricted to in-frame clones and leaves out a portion. Among approximately 60,000 clones listed, 70% to 90% were seen once. The sample in question was CD4+ or CD8+ T cells sorted from blood, obtained in a trial of the OX40 agonist ivuxolimab. Receptors were obtained from an adult with an advanced solid tumor such as melanoma, head and neck, liver or kidney cancer. Both conserved end residues are trimmed from each CDR3.

cdr3_aa,j_call,cdr3_length,v_call
ASSRQETYEQY,TRBJ2-7,11,TRBV7-6
ASSPNFRGLFEAF,TRBJ1-1,13,TRBV7-9
ATSRVLDLAKNIQY,TRBJ2-4,14,TRBV15
ASSSDRPVQY,TRBJ2-7,10,TRBV2
ATVDGTQGYT,TRBJ1-2,10,TRBV19
ASSDTLSGNQPQH,TRBJ1-5,13,TRBV6-1
SVELQVSGANVLT,TRBJ2-6,13,TRBV29-1
ASSFGNTGELF,TRBJ2-2,11,TRBV5-6
ASSFDNPLNTGELF,TRBJ2-2,14,TRBV2
AWSDRNEQF,TRBJ2-1,9,TRBV30
AISESTGGYNSPLH,TRBJ1-6,14,TRBV10-3
ASSILATNEKLF,TRBJ1-4,12,TRBV2
ASSTGSKNIQY,TRBJ2-4,11,TRBV6-5
ASSLRRRTGGGYT,TRBJ1-2,13,TRBV7-8
ASSQDGQGNTEAF,TRBJ1-1,13,TRBV4-2
ATFGDSSYEQY,TRBJ2-7,11,TRBV10-3
ASSLEGAQY,TRBJ2-5,9,TRBV5-1
ASTPGTGVSAAF,TRBJ1-1,12,TRBV2
ASSLGASGGARETQY,TRBJ2-5,15,TRBV7-7
ASRVEQMNTEAF,TRBJ1-1,12,TRBV5-1
ASSLAASGKLYEQY,TRBJ2-7,14,TRBV5-1
ASSLGGVSTDTQY,TRBJ2-3,13,TRBV27